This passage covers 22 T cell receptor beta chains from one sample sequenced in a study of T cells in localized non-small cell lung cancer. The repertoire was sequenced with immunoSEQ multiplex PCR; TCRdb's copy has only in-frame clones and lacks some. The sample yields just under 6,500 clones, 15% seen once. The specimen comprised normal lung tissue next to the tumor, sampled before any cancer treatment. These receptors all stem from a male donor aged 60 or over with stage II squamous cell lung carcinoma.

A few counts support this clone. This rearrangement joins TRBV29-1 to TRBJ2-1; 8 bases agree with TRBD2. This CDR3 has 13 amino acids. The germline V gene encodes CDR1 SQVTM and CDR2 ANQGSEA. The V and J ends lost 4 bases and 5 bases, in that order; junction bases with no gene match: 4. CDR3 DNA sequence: TGCAGCGTTGGGGTTAGCGGGAACAATGAGCAGTTCTTC. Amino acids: CSVGVSGNNEQFF.

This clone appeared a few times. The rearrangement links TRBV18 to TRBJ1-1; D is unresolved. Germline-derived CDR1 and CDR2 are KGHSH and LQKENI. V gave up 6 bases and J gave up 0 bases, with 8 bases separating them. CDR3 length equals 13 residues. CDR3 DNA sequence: TGTGCCAGCTCCCTGGACTTGAACACTGAAGCTTTCTTT. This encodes CASSLDLNTEAFF.

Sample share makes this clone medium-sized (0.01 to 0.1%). The CDR3 bases are TGTGCCAGCAGCCAGGGGAAGGTTGTGAACACTGAAGCTTTCTTT. Translation: CASSQGKVVNTEAFF. The V and J genes are TRBV11-3 and TRBJ1-1, with D tentatively TRBD1 (6 bases). Germline V gives CDR1 SGHNT, CDR2 YENEEA. V lost 5 bases and J lost 0, with 13 bases in between. The CDR3 is made up of 15 amino acids.

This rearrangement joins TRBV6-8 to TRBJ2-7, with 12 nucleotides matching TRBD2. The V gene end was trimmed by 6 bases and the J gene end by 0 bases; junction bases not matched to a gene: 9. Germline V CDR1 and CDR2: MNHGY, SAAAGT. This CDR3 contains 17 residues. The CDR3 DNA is TGTGCCAGCAGGACTAGCGGGGGCCATATCAACTCCTACGAGCAGTACTTC. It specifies CASRTSGGHINSYEQYF.

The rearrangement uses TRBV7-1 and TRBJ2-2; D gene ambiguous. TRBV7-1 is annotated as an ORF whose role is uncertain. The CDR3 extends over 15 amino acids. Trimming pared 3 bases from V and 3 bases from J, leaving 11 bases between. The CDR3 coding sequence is TGTGCCAGCAGCTCTCCAGCCAGCGACACCGGGGAGCTGTTTTTT. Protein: CASSSPASDTGELFF.

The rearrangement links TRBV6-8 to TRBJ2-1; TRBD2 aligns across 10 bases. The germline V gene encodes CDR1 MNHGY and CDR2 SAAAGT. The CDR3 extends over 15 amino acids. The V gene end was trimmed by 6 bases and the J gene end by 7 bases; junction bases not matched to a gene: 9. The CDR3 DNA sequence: TGTGCCAGCAGATTACTAGCGGGGACGAGTAATGAGCAGTTCTTC. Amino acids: CASRLLAGTSNEQFF.

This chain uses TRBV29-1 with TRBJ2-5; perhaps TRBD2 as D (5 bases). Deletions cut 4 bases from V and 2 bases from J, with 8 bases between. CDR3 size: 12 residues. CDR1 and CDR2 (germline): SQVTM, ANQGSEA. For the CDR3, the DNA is TGCAGCGTTGGACTAACACAAGAGACCCAGTACTTC. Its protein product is CSVGLTQETQYF.

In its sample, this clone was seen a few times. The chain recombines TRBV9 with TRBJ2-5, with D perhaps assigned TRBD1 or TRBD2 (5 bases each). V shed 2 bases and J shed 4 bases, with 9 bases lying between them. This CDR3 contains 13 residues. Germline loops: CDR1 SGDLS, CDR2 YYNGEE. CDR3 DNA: TGTGCCAGCAGCGTGGGGGTCAGAGAGACCCAGTACTTC. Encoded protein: CASSVGVRETQYF.

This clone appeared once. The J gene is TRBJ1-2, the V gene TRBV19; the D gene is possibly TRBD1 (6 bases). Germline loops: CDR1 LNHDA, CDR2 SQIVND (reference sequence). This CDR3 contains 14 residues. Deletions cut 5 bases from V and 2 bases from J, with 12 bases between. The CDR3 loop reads CASSSGHPNYGYTF. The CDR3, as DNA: TGTGCCAGTAGTTCGGGACACCCCAACTATGGCTACACCTTC.

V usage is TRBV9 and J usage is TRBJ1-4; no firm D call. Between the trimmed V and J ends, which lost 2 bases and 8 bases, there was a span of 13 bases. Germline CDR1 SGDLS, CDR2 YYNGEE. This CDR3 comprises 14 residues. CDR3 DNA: TGTGCCAGCAGCGTGGGGATAGACGGAGAAAAACTGTTTTTT. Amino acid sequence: CASSVGIDGEKLFF. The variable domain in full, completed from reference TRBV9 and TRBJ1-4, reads DSGVTQTPKHLITATGQRVTLRCSPRSGDLSVYWYQQSLDQGLQFLIQYYNGEERAKGNILERFSAQQFPDLHSELNLSSLELGDSALYFCASSVGIDGEKLFFGSGTQLSVL.

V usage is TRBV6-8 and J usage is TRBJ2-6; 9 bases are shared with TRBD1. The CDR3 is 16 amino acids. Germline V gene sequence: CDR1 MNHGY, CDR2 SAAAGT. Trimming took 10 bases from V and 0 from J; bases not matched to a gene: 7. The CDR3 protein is CAISGQGNSGANVLTF. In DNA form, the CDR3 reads TGTGCCATCAGCGGACAGGGGAACTCTGGGGCCAACGTCCTGACTTTC.

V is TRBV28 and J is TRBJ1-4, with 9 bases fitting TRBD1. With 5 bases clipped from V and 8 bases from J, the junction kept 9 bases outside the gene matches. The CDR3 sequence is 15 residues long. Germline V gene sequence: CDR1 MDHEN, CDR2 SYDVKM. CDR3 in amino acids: CASSAPGTGREKLFF. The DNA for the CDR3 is TGTGCCAGCAGTGCCCCCGGGACAGGGCGGGAAAAACTGTTTTTT.

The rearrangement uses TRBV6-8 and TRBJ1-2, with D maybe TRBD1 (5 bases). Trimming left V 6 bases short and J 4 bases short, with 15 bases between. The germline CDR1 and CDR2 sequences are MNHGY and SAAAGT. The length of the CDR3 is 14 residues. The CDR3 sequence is CASRIPGTSYGYTF. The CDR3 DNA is TGTGCCAGCAGAATACCCGGGACGAGCTATGGCTACACCTTC.

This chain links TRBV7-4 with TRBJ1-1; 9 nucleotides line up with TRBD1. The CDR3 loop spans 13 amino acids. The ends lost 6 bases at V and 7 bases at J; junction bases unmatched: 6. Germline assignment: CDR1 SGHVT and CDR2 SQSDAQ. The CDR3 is CASSLGQGDEAFF. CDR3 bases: TGTGCCAGCAGTTTGGGACAGGGAGATGAAGCTTTCTTT. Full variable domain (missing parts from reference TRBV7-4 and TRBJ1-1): GAGVSQSPRYKVAKRGRDVALRCDSISGHVTLYWYRQTLGQGSEVLTYSQSDAQRDKSGRPSGRFSAERPERSVSTLKIQRTEQGDSAVYLCASSLGQGDEAFFGQGTRLTVV.

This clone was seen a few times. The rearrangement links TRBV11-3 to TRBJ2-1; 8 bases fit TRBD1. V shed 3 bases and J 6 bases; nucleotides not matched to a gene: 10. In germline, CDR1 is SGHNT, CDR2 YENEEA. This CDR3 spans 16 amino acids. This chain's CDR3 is CASSLQGAGVVNEQFF. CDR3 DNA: TGTGCCAGCAGCTTGCAGGGGGCAGGGGTAGTCAATGAGCAGTTCTTC.

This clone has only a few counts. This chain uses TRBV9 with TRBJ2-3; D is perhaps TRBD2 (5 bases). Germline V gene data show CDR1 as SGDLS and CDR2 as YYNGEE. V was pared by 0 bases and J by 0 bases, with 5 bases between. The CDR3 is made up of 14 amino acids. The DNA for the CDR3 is TGTGCCAGCAGCGTAGGGACTAGCACAGATACGCAGTATTTT. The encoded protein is CASSVGTSTDTQYF.

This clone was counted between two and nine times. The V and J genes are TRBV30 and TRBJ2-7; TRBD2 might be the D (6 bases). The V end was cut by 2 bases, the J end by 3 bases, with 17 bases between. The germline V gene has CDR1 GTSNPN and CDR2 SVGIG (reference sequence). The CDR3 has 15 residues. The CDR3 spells CAWSLGLGGDYEQYF. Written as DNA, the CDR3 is TGTGCCTGGAGTTTGGGACTGGGAGGAGACTACGAGCAGTACTTC.

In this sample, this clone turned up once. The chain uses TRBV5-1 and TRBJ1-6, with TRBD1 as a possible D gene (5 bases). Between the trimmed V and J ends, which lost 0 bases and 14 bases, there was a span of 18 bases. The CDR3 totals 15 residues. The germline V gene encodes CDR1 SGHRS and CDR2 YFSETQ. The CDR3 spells CASSLDGRSEGSLHF. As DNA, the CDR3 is TGCGCCAGCAGCTTGGATGGGCGCAGTGAGGGGTCCCTCCACTTT.

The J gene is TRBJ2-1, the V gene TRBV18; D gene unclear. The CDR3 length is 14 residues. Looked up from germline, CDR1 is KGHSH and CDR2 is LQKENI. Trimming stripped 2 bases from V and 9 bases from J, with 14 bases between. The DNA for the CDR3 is TGTGCCAGCTCACCAATGGGTCGAGTGGGTGAGCAGTTCTTC. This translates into CASSPMGRVGEQFF.

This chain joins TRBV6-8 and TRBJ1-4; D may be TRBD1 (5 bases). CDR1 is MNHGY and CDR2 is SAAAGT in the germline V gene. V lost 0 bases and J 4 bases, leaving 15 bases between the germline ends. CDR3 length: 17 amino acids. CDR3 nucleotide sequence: TGTGCCAGCAGTTACTCGACGGGGGGAAGATATAATGAAAAACTGTTTTTT. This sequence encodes CASSYSTGGRYNEKLFF.

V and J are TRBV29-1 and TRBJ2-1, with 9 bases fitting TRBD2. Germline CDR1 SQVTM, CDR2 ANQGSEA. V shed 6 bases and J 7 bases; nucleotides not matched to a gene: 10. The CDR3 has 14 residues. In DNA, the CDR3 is TGCAGCGTCGATAGGACTAGCGTAGGGAATGAGCAGTTCTTC. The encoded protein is CSVDRTSVGNEQFF.

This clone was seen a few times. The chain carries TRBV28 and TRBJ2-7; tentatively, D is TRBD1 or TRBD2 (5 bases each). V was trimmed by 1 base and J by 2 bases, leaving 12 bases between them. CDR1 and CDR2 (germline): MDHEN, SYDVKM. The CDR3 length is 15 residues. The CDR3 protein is CASSLYRRGAYEQYF. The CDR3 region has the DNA TGTGCCAGCAGTTTATACAGGAGAGGGGCCTACGAGCAGTACTTC. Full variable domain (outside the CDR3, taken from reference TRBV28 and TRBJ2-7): DVKVTQSSRYLVKRTGEKVFLECVQDMDHENMFWYRQDPGLGLRLIYFSYDVKMKEKGDIPEGYSVSREKKERFSLILESASTNQTSMYLCASSLYRRGAYEQYFGPGTRLTVT.